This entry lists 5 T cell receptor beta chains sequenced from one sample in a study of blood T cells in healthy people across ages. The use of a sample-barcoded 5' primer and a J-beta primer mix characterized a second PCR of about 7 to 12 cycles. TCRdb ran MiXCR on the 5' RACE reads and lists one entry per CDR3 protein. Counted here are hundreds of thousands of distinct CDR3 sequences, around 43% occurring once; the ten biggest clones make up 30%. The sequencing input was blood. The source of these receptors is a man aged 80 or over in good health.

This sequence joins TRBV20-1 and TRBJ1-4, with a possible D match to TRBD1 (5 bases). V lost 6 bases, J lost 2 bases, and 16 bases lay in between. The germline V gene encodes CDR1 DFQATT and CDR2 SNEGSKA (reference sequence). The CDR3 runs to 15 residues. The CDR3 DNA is TGCAGTGCCCCCCCGAGGAGGGGCACTAATGAAAAACTGTTTTTT. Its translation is CSAPPRRGTNEKLFF.

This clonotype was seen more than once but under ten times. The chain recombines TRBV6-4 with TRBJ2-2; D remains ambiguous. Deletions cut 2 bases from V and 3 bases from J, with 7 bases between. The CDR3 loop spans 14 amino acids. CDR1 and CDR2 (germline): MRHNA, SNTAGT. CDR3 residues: CASSDEVHTGELFF. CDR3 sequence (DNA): TGTGCCAGCAGTGACGAGGTCCACACCGGGGAGCTGTTTTTT.

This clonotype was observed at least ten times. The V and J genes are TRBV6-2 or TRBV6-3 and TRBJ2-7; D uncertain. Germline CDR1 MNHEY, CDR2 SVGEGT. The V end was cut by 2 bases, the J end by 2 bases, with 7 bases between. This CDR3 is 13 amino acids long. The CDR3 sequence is CASSYAGTYEQYF. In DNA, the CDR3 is TGTGCCAGCAGTTACGCAGGTACCTACGAGCAGTACTTC.

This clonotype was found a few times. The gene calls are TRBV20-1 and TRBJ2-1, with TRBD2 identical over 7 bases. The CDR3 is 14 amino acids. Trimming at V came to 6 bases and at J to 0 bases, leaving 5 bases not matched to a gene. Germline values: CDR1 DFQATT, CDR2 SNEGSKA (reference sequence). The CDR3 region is CSALGGGSYNEQFF. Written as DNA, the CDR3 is TGCAGTGCATTGGGCGGGGGCTCCTACAATGAGCAGTTCTTC.

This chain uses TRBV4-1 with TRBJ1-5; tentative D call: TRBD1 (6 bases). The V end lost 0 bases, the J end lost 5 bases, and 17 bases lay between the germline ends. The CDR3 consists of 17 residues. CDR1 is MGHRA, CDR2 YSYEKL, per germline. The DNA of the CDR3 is TGCGCCAGCAGCCAAGATCAGGGACAACAGATTGATCAGCCCCAGCATTTT. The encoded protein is CASSQDQGQQIDQPQHF.